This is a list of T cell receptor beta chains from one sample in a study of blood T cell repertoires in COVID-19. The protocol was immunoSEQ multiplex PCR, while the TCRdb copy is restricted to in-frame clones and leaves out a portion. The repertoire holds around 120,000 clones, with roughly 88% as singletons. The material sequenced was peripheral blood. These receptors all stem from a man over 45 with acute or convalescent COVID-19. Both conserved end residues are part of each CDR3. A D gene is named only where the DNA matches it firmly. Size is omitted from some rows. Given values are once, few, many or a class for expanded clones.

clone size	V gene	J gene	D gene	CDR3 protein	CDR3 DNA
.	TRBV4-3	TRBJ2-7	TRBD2	CASSPTRLAGYYEQYF	TGCGCCAGCAGCCCGACACGACTAGCGGGATATTACGAGCAGTACTTC
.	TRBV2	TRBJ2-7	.	CASSRMGRVYEQYF	TGTGCCAGCAGTAGGATGGGTCGGGTCTACGAGCAGTACTTC
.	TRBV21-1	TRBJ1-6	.	CASSKERGGRKNSPLHF	TGTGCCAGCAGCAAAGAGAGAGGGGGCAGGAAAAATTCACCCCTCCACTTT
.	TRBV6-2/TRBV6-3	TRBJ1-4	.	CASSLSTGNLGKLFF	TGTGCCAGCAGTTTGTCAACCGGGAACCTGGGGAAACTGTTTTTT
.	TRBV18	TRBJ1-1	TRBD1	CASSPLMGQGVTEAFF	TGTGCCAGCTCACCGCTTATGGGACAGGGGGTAACTGAAGCTTTCTTT
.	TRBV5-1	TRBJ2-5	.	CASSAGTQETQYF	TGCGCCAGCAGCGCCGGTACCCAAGAGACCCAGTACTTC
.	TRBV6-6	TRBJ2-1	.	CATLGQGRMSYNEQFF	TGTGCCACCTTGGGGCAGGGTAGGATGTCCTACAATGAGCAGTTCTTC
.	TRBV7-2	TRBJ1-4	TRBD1	CASSPRQGAYEKLFF	TGTGCCAGCAGCCCCCGGCAGGGGGCCTATGAAAAACTGTTTTTT
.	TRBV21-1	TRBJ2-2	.	CASSTRGQGARELFF	TGTGCCAGCAGCACGCGGGGACAGGGGGCACGGGAGCTGTTTTTT
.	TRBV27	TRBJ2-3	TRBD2	CASSLWVGGGTDTQYF	TGTGCCAGCAGTTTGTGGGTGGGAGGGGGCACAGATACGCAGTATTTT
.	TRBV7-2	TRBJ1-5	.	CASSLAGAGQPQHF	TGTGCCAGCAGCTTAGCAGGGGCCGGACAGCCCCAGCATTTT
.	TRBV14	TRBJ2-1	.	CASSQLGLAYYNEQFF	TGTGCCAGCAGCCAATTGGGACTTGCCTACTACAATGAGCAGTTCTTC
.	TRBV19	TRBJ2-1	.	CASSKTGSYNEQFF	TGTGCCAGTAGTAAAACAGGCTCCTACAATGAGCAGTTCTTC
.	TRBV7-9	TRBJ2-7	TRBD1	CASSTGGGEQYF	TGTGCCAGCAGCACAGGGGGAGGAGAGCAGTACTTC
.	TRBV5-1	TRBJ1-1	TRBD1	CASKEGALNTEAFF	TGCGCCAGCAAGGAGGGGGCGTTGAACACTGAAGCTTTCTTT
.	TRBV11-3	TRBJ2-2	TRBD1	CASSTQGADTGELFF	TGTGCCAGCAGCACACAGGGGGCTGACACCGGGGAGCTGTTTTTT
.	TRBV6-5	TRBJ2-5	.	CASSQRGETQYF	TGTGCCAGCTCGCAAAGGGGGGAGACCCAGTACTTC
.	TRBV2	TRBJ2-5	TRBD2	CASSSGSGGQETQYF	TGTGCCAGCAGTAGCGGCTCGGGAGGCCAAGAGACCCAGTACTTC
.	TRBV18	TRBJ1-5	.	CASSPGRTVNQPQHF	TGTGCCAGCTCCCCCGGTAGGACAGTTAATCAGCCCCAGCATTTT
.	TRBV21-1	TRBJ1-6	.	CASSKVLVGGICSPLHF	TGTGCCAGCAGCAAAGTGTTGGTCGGAGGGATTTGTTCACCCCTCCACTTT
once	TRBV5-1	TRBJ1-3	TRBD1	CASSQGQGTGNTIYF	TGCGCCAGCAGCCAGGGACAGGGGACTGGAAACACCATATATTTT
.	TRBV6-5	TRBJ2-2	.	CASKVTGVNTGELFF	TGTGCCAGCAAAGTTACAGGAGTGAACACCGGGGAGCTGTTTTTT
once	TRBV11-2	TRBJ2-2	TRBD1	CASIPGQVNTGELFF	TGTGCCAGCATACCTGGACAGGTGAACACCGGGGAGCTGTTTTTT
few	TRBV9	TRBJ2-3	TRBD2	CASSGTSGTPSTDTQYF	TGTGCCAGCAGCGGGACTAGCGGAACACCTAGCACAGATACGCAGTATTTT
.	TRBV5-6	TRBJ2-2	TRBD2	CASSSTELAGRTGELFF	TGTGCCAGCAGCTCCACCGAACTAGCGGGACGTACCGGGGAGCTGTTTTTT
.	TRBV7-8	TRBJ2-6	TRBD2	CASEMGGQTAYLVLTF	TGTGCCAGCGAAATGGGAGGGCAAACGGCGTATCTAGTCCTGACTTTC
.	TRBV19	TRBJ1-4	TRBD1	CASSATGTGVEKLFF	TGTGCCAGTAGTGCCACCGGGACAGGGGTGGAAAAACTGTTTTTT
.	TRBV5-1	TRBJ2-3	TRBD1	CASSYGRGQGGTDTQYF	TGCGCCAGCAGCTATGGCCGGGGACAGGGGGGTACAGATACGCAGTATTTT
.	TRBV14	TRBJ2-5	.	CASSQALTRGQETQYF	TGTGCCAGCAGCCAAGCTCTCACAAGGGGCCAAGAGACCCAGTACTTC
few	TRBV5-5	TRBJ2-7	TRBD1	CASSLGTGAIYEQYF	TGTGCCAGCAGCCTAGGGACAGGGGCTATCTACGAGCAGTACTTC
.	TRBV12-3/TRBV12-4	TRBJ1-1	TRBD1	CASSHGGTVEAFF	TGTGCCAGCAGTCATGGTGGGACAGTTGAAGCTTTCTTT
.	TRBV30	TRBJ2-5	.	CAWTTGLAQETQYF	TGTGCCTGGACCACAGGTCTAGCGCAAGAGACCCAGTACTTC
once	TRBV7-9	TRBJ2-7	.	CASSSQNEQYF	TGTGCCAGCAGCTCACAGAACGAGCAGTACTTC
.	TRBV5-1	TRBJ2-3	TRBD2	CASSGSSGRVLSTDTQYF	TGCGCCAGCAGCGGGAGTAGCGGGAGGGTTCTAAGCACAGATACGCAGTATTTT
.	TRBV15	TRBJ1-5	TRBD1	CATSRDGYRGNQPQHF	TGTGCCACCAGCAGAGATGGGTACAGGGGGAATCAGCCCCAGCATTTT
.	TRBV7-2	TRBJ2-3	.	CASSVRVAADTQYF	TGTGCCAGCAGCGTAAGGGTAGCGGCCGATACGCAGTATTTT
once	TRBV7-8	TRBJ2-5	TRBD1	CASSLAGTGEETQYF	TGTGCCAGCAGCTTAGCGGGGACAGGGGAGGAGACCCAGTACTTC
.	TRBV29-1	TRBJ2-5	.	CSVEGRGAGETQYF	TGCAGCGTTGAGGGCAGGGGGGCAGGGGAGACCCAGTACTTC
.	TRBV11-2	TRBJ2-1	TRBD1	CASSSRTGGYNEQFF	TGTGCCAGCAGCAGCCGGACAGGGGGCTACAATGAGCAGTTCTTC
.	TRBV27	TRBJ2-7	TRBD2	CASSLTGLAGGASSYEQYF	TGTGCCAGCAGCCTCACGGGACTAGCGGGAGGCGCAAGCTCCTACGAGCAGTACTTC
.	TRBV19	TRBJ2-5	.	CASSTSSLRETQYF	TGTGCCAGTAGTACATCATCCTTGCGAGAGACCCAGTACTTC
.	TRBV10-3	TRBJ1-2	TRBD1	CAISESSGRGPNYGYTF	TGTGCCATCAGTGAGTCATCCGGCAGGGGGCCTAACTATGGCTACACCTTC
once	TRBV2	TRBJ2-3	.	CASRGPGTDTQYF	TGTGCCAGCAGGGGGCCGGGCACAGATACGCAGTATTTT
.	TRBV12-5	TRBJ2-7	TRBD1	CASGLRSGGESYEQYF	TGTGCTAGTGGTTTGAGGTCAGGGGGCGAATCCTACGAGCAGTACTTC
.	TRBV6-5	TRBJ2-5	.	CASSDLGTSQETQYF	TGTGCCAGCAGCGACTTGGGGACATCACAAGAGACCCAGTACTTC
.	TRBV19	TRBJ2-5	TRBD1	CASAWTGGETQYF	TGTGCCAGTGCGTGGACAGGGGGCGAGACCCAGTACTTC
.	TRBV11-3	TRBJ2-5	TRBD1	CASTTGGARETQYF	TGTGCCAGCACCACAGGGGGCGCAAGGGAGACCCAGTACTTC
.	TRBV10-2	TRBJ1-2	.	CASTKGGVNGGYTF	TGCGCCAGCACTAAGGGAGGGGTCAATGGGGGCTACACCTTC